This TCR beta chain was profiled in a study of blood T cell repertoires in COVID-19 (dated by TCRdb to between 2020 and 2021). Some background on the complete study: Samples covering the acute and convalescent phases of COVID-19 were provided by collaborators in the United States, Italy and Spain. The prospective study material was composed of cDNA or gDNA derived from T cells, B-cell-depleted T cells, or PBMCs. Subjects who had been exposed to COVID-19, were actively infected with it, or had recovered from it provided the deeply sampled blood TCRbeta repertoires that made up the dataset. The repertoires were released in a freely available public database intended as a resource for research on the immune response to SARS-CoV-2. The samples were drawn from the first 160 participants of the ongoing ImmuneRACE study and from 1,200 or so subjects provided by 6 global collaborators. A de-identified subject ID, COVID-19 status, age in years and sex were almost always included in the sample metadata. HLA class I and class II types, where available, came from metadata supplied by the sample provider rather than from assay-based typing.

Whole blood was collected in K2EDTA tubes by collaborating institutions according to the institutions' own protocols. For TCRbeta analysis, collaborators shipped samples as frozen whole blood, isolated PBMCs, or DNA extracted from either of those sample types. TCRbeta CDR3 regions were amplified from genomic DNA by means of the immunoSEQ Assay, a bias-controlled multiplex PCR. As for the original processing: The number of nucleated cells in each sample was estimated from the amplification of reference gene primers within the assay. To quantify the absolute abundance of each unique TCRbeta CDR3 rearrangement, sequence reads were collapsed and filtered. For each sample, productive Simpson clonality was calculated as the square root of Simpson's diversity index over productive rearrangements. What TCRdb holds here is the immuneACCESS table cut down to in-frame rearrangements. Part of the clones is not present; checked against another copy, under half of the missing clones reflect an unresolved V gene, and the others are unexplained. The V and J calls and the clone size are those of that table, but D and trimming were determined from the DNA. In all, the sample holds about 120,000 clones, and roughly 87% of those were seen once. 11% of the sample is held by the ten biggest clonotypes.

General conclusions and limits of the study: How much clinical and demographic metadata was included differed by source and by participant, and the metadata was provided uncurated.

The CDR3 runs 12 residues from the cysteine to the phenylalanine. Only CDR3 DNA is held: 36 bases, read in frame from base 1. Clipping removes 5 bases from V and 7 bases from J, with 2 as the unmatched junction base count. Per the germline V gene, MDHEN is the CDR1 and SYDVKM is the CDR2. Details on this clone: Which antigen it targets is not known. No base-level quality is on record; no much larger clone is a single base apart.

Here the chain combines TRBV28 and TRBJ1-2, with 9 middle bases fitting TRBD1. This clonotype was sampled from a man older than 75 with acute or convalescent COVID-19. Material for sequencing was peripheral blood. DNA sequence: TGTGCCAGCAGTGCGACAGGGGGTGGCTACACCTTC. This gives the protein CASSATGGGYTF.